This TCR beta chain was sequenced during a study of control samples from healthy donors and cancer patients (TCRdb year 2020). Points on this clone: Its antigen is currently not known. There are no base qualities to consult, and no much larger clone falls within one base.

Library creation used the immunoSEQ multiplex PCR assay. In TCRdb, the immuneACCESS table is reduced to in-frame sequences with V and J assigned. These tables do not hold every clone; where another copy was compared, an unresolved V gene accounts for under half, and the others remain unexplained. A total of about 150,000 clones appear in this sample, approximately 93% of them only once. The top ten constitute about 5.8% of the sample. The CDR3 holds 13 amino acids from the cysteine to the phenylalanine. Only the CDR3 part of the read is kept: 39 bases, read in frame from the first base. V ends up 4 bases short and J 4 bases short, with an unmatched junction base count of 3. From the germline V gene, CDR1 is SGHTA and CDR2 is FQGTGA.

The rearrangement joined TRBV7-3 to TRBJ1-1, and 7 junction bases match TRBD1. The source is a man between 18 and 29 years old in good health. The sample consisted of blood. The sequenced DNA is TGTGCCAGCAGCTGGCAGGGGGGCACTGAAGCTTTCTTT. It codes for CASSWQGGTEAFF.